Below are 22 T cell receptor beta chains sequenced from a single sample in a study of blood T cell repertoires in COVID-19. Sequencing used immunoSEQ multiplex PCR; TCRdb keeps in-frame clones, though not all of them. The repertoire has about 100,000 clones, around 90% of them found once; the top ten carry approximately 2%. The sample taken for sequencing was peripheral blood. All receptors come from a woman aged 50 to 60 with COVID-19, enrolled during active disease.

This clone has a single count. This specimen includes other DNA sequences encoding the same CDR3. This chain links TRBV12-3 or TRBV12-4 with TRBJ1-1; TRBD1 is a possible D gene (6 bases). This CDR3 has 13 residues. V was cut by 2 bases and J by 4 bases, with 8 bases left in between. This chain's CDR3 is CASSLRGGTEAFF. In nucleotides, the CDR3 is TGTGCCAGCAGTTTAAGGGGGGGCACTGAAGCTTTCTTT.

The CDR3 loop is CASSSRTGESQYF. The CDR3 DNA follows: TGTGCCAGTTCGTCTCGGACAGGGGAAAGTCAGTATTTT. The chain couples TRBV19 to TRBJ2-3, with 9 bases identical to TRBD1. Germline assignment: CDR1 LNHDA and CDR2 SQIVND (reference sequence). The CDR3 contains 13 residues. J was trimmed by 12 bases and V by 8 bases; bases with no gene match: 12.

The CDR3 DNA follows: TGTGCCAGCAGTCTCGGGACAGGGAGCTCCTACGAGCAGTACGTC. Translating it yields CASSLGTGSSYEQYV. The rearrangement uses TRBV3-1 (or the pseudogene TRBV3-2) and TRBJ2-7; 9 nucleotides agree with TRBD1. V shed 6 bases and J 0 bases; nucleotides not matched to a gene: 6. The CDR3 loop spans 15 amino acids. Germline V gene sequence: CDR1 LGHDT, CDR2 YNNKEL (reference sequence).

The sample holds one count of this clone. The rearrangement uses TRBV27 and TRBJ2-2; 12 bases align to TRBD2. The trim removed 5 bases at V and 6 bases at J, leaving 7 bases unmatched. Germline V lookup: CDR1 MNHEY, CDR2 SMNVEV (reference sequence). This CDR3 is 16 amino acids long. In DNA form, the CDR3 reads TGTGCCAGCAGTCAACTAGCGGGGGGCCCCCCCGGGGAGCTGTTTTTT. Translated, it gives CASSQLAGGPPGELFF.

Note on this clone: This CDR3 is also generated by other DNA sequences in the sample. This sequence joins TRBV30 and TRBJ2-1; a possible D gene is TRBD2 (5 bases). The CDR3 has 12 residues. The V gene lost 2 bases and the J gene lost 4 bases, with 6 bases spanning the gap. Germline CDR1 and CDR2: GTSNPN and SVGIG (reference sequence). The CDR3 region has the DNA TGTGCCTGGAGTCGCGGGTACAATGAGCAGTTCTTC. Translation: CAWSRGYNEQFF.

The genes are TRBV27 and TRBJ1-2; perhaps TRBD1 as D (6 bases). Germline V gene lookup returns CDR1 MNHEY and CDR2 SMNVEV (reference sequence). CDR3 length: 12 residues. The ends were cut back, 9 bases at V and 7 bases at J, with 15 bases in the middle. For the CDR3, the DNA is TGTGCCAGTACCAACAGGGCGGGTGGCTACACCTTC. This sequence encodes CASTNRAGGYTF.

The chain carries TRBV14 and TRBJ2-2; 11 positions match TRBD1. The CDR3 is 18 amino acids. Losses at the gene ends were 0 bases for V and 7 bases for J; bases not matched to a gene: 10. Germline V gene lookup returns CDR1 SGHDN and CDR2 FVKESK. DNA of the CDR3: TGTGCCAGCAGCCAAGATGTGCCCGGGACAGGGGGGAGCGGGGAGCTGTTTTTT. Translated, it gives CASSQDVPGTGGSGELFF.

Remarks on this clone: At one end, the junction sequence differs from germline, possibly due to a read error. The V call is TRBV28, the J call TRBJ1-5; 8 nucleotides match TRBD1. CDR1 MDHEN and CDR2 SYDVKM come from the germline V gene. This CDR3 is 19 amino acids long. CDR3 protein: CASSLILGQETYSNQPQHF. CDR3 coding DNA: TGCGCCAGCAGTTTGATTCTGGGACAGGAGACTTATAGCAATCAGCCCCAGCATTTT.

The rearrangement links TRBV4-3 to TRBJ2-3; 14 nucleotides agree with TRBD2. CDR1 and CDR2 (germline): LGHNA, YSLEER. The junction had 7 bases not matched to a gene; V was cut back by 0 bases and J by 8 bases. This CDR3 is 17 amino acids long. The CDR3, as DNA: TGCGCCAGCAGCCAAGATTTGACTAGCGGGGGGGTAGGTACGCAGTATTTT. The encoded protein is CASSQDLTSGGVGTQYF.

The chain combines TRBV5-1 with TRBJ2-7, with 7 bases identical to TRBD1. The CDR3 contains 13 residues. With V trimmed by 5 bases and J by 2 bases, 4 bases remained unmatched. CDR1 and CDR2 from the germline V gene are SGHRS and YFSETQ. The CDR3 region has the DNA TGCGCCAGCAGGGGGACAGCCACCTACGAGCAGTACGTC. Protein sequence: CASRGTATYEQYV.

V gene TRBV19 combines with J gene TRBJ1-2; D not resolved. V lost 9 bases to trimming and J lost 4 bases, with 15 bases between them. The CDR3 is 13 residues long. Germline CDR1 LNHDA, CDR2 SQIVND (reference sequence). In DNA form, the CDR3 reads TGTGCCAGCGAGACAAGGCTGGGCTATGGCTACACCTTC. Its translation: CASETRLGYGYTF.

The gene calls are TRBV18 and TRBJ2-3, with unresolved D. Trimming pared 8 bases from V and 0 bases from J, leaving 6 bases between. The CDR3 is 12 amino acids. Germline V gives CDR1 KGHSH, CDR2 LQKENI. This CDR3 is CASRRSTDTQYF. CDR3 DNA sequence: TGTGCCAGCCGGAGAAGCACAGATACGCAGTATTTT.

The chain employs TRBV9 and TRBJ1-3; 7 bases align to TRBD1. The CDR3 extends over 14 amino acids. The junction had 2 bases not matched to a gene; V was cut back by 5 bases and J by 0 bases. Per germline, CDR1 SGDLS and CDR2 YYNGEE. The CDR3, as DNA: TGTGCCAGCAGAAGGGACAGCTCTGGAAACACCATATATTTT. Translation: CASRRDSSGNTIYF.

This clone showed up just once. This chain uses TRBV6-9 with TRBJ1-1; TRBD1 agrees at 8 bases. CDR1 is MNHGY, CDR2 SVAAGI, per germline. CDR3 length: 16 residues. Germline trimming cut 0 bases from V and 4 bases from J; bases unmatched to any gene: 7. The CDR3 DNA reads TGTGCCAGCAGTTATTCGAGGCAGGGGACAGGCACTGAAGCTTTCTTT. It encodes CASSYSRQGTGTEAFF.

J is TRBJ1-3 and V is TRBV2; 8 bases match TRBD1. This CDR3 is 12 amino acids long. In germline, CDR1 is SNHLY, CDR2 FYNNEI. V trimming: 6 bases; J trimming: 7 bases; junction bases outside the gene matches: 2. In DNA, the CDR3 is TGTGCCAGCAGGACAGGGGCGAACACCATATATTTT. It encodes CASRTGANTIYF.

This sequence joins TRBV19 and TRBJ1-1; D is ambiguous. Trimming removed 3 bases at V and 4 bases at J, with 9 bases between. In germline, CDR1 is LNHDA, CDR2 SQIVND (reference sequence). There are 13 residues in the CDR3. This CDR3 reads CASSIAVPTEAFF. As DNA, the CDR3 is TGTGCCAGTAGTATCGCGGTCCCCACTGAAGCTTTCTTT.

This clone was found once. The CDR3 DNA reads TGCGCCAGCAGTTATGACAGCACTTACACCGGGGAGCTGTTTTTT. The encoded protein is CASSYDSTYTGELFF. V and J are TRBV5-1 and TRBJ2-2; D is perhaps TRBD1 (5 bases). The CDR3 is 15 residues long. CDR1 and CDR2 from the germline V gene are SGHRS and YFSETQ. Trimming took 5 bases from V and 3 from J, leaving 14 bases between them.

The V and J genes are TRBV5-1 and TRBJ2-5; TRBD2 aligns across 14 bases. Germline CDR1 and CDR2: SGHRS and YFSETQ. The CDR3 length is 17 residues. J was trimmed by 13 bases and V by 3 bases; bases with no gene match: 17. The CDR3 is CASSSYSSGLAGARPYF. The CDR3 coding sequence is TGCGCCAGCAGCTCGTACTCCTCGGGACTAGCGGGGGCCCGCCCGTACTTC. The variable domain in full, completed from reference TRBV5-1 and TRBJ2-5, reads KAGVTQTPRYLIKTRGQQVTLSCSPISGHRSVSWYQQTPGQGLQFLFEYFSETQRNKGNFPGRFSGRQFSNSRSEMNVSTLELGDSALYLCASSSYSSGLAGARPYFGPGTRLLVL.

In the case of this clone: One end of the junction is discordant with germline, which a read error may explain. The gene calls are TRBV11-2 and TRBJ2-3; TRBD2 matches 9 bases. The CDR3 is made up of 13 amino acids. The V gene's germline CDR1 is SGHAT and CDR2 FQNNGV. The CDR3 bases are TGTGCCAGCAGTTTAGCGGGGGAGAATACGCAGTATTTT. Its protein product is CASSLAGENTQYF.

The genes are TRBV6-1 and TRBJ1-2; TRBD1 agrees at 8 bases. The V gene's germline CDR1 is MNHNS and CDR2 SASEGT. The V segment lost 2 bases and the J segment 4 bases; nucleotides outside the gene matches: 6. This CDR3 comprises 15 residues. The CDR3 nucleotides read TGTGCCAGCAGTGAAAGCGGACAGGGATCCTATGGCTACACCTTC. Residues: CASSESGQGSYGYTF.

The chain uses TRBV24-1 and TRBJ1-5, with a tentative D call TRBD1 (5 bases). The length of the CDR3 is 14 residues. Trimming left V 3 bases short and J 6 bases short, with 11 bases between. Germline CDR1 and CDR2: KGHDR and SFDVKD. This chain's CDR3 is CATSDAGRSQPQHF. In DNA form, the CDR3 reads TGTGCCACCAGTGATGCAGGGCGGAGTCAGCCCCAGCATTTT.

The chain couples TRBV24-1 to TRBJ2-1, with TRBD2 matching over 7 bases. CDR1 is KGHDR, CDR2 SFDVKD, per germline. This CDR3 is 16 amino acids long. The V and J ends lost 0 bases and 2 bases, in that order; junction bases with no gene match: 3. The CDR3 DNA follows: TGTGCCACCAGTGATTTGAGCGGGGCTACCTACAATGAGCAGTTCTTC. As protein: CATSDLSGATYNEQFF.